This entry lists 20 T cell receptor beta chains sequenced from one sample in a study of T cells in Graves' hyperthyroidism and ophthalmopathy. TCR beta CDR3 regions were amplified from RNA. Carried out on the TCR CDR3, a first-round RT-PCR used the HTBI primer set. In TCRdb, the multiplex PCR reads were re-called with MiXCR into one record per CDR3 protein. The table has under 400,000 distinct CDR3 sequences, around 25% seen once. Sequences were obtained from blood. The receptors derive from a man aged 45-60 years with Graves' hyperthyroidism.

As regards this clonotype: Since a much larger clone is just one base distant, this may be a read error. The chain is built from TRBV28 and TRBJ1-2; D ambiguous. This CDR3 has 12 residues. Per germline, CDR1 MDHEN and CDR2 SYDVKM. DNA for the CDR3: TGTGCAGCCTTTGGGGTTGGTGAAGGCTACGCCTTC. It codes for CAAFGVGEGYAF.

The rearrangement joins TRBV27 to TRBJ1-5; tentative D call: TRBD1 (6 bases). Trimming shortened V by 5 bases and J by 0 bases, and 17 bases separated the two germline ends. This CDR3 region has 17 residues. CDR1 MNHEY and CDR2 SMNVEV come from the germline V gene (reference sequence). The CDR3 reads CASSRRGLNYSNQPQHF. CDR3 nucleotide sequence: TGTGCCAGCAGTCGCAGGGGTCTCAACTATAGCAATCAGCCCCAGCATTTT.

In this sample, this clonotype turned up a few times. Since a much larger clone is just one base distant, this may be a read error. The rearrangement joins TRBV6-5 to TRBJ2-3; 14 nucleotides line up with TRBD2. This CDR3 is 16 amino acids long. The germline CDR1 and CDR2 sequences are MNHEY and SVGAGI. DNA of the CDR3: TGTGCCAGCAGTTTCGGGACTAGCGGGAGCACAAATACGCAGTATTTT. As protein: CASSFGTSGSTNTQYF.

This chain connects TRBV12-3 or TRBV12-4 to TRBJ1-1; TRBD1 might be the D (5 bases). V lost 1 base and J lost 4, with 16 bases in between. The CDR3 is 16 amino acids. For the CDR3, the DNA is TGTGCCAGCAGTTTAGACGGAAGGGCTGGGGGCACTGAAGCTTTCTTT. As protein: CASSLDGRAGGTEAFF.

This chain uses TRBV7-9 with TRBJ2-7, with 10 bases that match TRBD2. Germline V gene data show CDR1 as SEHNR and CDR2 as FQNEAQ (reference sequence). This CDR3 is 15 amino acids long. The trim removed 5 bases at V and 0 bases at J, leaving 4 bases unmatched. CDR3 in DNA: TGTGCCAGCAGCCGCCTAGCGGGGGTCTCCTACGAGCAGTACTTC. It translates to CASSRLAGVSYEQYF.

CDR3 sequence (DNA): TGTGCCAGCACCTACAGTCCGGAGGGTGGGGAGACCCAGTACTTC. Residues: CASTYSPEGGETQYF. The chain employs TRBV6-1 and TRBJ2-5, with a possible D match to TRBD2 (6 bases). From germline, CDR1 is MNHNS and CDR2 SASEGT. The CDR3 sequence is 15 residues long. Trimming took off 7 bases at V and 5 bases at J, with 20 bases between the two ends.

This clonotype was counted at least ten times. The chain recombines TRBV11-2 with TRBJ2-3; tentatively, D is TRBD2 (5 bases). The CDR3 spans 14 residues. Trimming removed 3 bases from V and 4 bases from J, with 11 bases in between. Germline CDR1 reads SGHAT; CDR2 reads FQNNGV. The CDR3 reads CASSFDSVPDTQYF. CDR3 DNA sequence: TGTGCCAGCAGCTTTGATAGCGTGCCAGATACGCAGTATTTT.

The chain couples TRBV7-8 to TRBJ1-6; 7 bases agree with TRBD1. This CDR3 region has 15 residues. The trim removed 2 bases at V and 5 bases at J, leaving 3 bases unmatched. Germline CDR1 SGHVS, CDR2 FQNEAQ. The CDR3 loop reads CASSLLGQDNSPLHF. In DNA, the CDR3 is TGTGCCAGCAGCTTACTCGGACAGGATAATTCACCCCTCCACTTT.

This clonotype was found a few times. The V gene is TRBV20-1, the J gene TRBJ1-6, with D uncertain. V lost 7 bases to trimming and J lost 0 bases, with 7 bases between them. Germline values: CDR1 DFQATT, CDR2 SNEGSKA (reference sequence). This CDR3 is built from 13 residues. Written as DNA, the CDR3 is TGCAGTGTCCGGGGCTCCTATAATTCACCCCTCCACTTT. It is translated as CSVRGSYNSPLHF.

The CDR3 loop is CASSFGTISEQYF. Here the CDR3 DNA reads TGTGCCAGCAGTTTCGGGACTATAAGCGAGCAGTACTTC. The rearrangement joins TRBV7-2 to TRBJ2-7; 7 bases are shared with TRBD2. This CDR3 is 13 amino acids long. Losses at the gene ends were 6 bases for V and 6 bases for J; bases not matched to a gene: 8. Germline CDR1 reads SGHTA; CDR2 reads FQGNSA. The variable domain in full, with the rest retrieved from reference TRBV7-2 and TRBJ2-7, is GAGVSQSPSNKVTEKGKDVELRCDPISGHTALYWYRQSLGQGLEFLIYFQGNSAPDKSGLPSDRFSAERTGGSVSTLTIQRTQQEDSAVYLCASSFGTISEQYFGPGTRLTVT.

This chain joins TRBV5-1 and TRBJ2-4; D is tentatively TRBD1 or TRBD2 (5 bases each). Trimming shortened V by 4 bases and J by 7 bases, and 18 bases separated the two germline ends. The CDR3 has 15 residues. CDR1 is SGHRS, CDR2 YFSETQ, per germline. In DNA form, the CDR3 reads TGCGCCAGCAGCAATGATCCCGGGACGGGGAACATTCAGTACTTC. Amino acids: CASSNDPGTGNIQYF.

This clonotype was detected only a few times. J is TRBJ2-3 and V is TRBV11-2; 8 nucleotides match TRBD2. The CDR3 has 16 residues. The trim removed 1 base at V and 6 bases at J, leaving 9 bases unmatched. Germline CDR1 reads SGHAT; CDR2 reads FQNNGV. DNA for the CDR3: TGTGCCAGCAGCTTAGCCAGCGGGAGTGGGGCGGATACGCAGTATTTT. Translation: CASSLASGSGADTQYF.

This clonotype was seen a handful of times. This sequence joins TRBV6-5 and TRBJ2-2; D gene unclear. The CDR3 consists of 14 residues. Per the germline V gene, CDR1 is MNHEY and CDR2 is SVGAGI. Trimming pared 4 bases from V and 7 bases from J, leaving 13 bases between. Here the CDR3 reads CASSSRPWGGELFF. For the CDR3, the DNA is TGTGCCAGCAGTTCCCGCCCATGGGGCGGGGAGCTGTTTTTT.

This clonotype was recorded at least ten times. CDR3 nucleotide sequence: TGTGCCACCAGTGACCCCTCGGTAGCGGGAGTGTCAGAGACCCAGTACTTC. Protein product: CATSDPSVAGVSETQYF. The chain joins TRBV24-1 to TRBJ2-5; 9 nucleotides match TRBD2. The V segment lost 4 bases and the J segment 4 bases; nucleotides outside the gene matches: 12. Germline V gene lookup returns CDR1 KGHDR and CDR2 SFDVKD. The CDR3 contains 17 residues.

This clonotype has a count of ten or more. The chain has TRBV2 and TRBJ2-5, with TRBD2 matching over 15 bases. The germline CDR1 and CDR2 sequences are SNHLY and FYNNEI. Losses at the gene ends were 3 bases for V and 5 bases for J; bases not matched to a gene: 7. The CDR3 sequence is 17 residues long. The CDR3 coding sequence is TGTGCCAGCAGTGATGGACTAGCGGGAGGGTTTGTCGAGACCCAGTACTTC. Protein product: CASSDGLAGGFVETQYF.

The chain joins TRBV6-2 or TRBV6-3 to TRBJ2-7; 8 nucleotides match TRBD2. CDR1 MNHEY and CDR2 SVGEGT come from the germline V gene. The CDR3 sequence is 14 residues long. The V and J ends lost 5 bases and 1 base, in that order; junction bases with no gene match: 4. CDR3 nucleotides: TGTGCCAGCAGTGTGGGACTAGTTTCCTACGAGCAGTACTTC. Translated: CASSVGLVSYEQYF.

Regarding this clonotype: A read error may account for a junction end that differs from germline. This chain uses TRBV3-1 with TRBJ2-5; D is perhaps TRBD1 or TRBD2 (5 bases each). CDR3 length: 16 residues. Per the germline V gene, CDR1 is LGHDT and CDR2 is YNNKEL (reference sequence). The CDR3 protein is CAGSHAGTSWSETQYF. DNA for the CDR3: TGTGCCGGCAGCCACGCAGGGACCTCATGGTCAGAGACCCAGTACTTC.

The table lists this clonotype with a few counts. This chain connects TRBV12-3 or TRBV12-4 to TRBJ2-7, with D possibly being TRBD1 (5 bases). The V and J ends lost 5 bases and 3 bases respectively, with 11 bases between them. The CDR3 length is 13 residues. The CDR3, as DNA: TGTGCCAGCAGTCGACAGCTTCACTACGAGCAGTACTTC. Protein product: CASSRQLHYEQYF.

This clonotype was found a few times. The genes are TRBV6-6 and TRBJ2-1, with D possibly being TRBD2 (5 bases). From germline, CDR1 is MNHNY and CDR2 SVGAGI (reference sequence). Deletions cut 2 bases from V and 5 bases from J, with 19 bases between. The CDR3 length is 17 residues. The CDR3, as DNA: TGTGCCAGCAGTTACGAACGGCATAGCGAGGCCAACAATGAGCAGTTCTTC. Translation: CASSYERHSEANNEQFF.

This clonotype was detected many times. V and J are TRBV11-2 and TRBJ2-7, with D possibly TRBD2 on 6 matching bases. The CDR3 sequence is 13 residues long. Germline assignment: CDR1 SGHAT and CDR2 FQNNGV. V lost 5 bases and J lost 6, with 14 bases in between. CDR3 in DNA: TGTGCCAGCAGCGCCGAATCTAGCGTCGAGCAGTACTTC. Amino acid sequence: CASSAESSVEQYF.